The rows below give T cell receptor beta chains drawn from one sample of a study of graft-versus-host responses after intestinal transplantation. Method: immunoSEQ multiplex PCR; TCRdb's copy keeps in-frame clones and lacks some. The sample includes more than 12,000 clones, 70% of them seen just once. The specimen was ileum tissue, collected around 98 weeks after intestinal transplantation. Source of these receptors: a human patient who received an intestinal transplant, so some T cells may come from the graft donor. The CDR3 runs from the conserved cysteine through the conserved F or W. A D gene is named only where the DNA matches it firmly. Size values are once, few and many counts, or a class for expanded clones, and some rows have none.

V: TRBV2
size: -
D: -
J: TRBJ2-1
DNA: TGTGCCACACTAGGCAATGAGCAGTTCTTC
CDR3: CATLGNEQFF

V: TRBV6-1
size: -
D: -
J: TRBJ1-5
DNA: TGTGCCAGCAGCCTAGACACCCGTAGCAATCAGCCCCAGCATTTT
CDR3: CASSLDTRSNQPQHF

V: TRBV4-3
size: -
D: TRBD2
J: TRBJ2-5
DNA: TGCGCCAGCAGCCAAGATCTGACTAGCGGGGGCTTGAAGACCCAGTACTTC
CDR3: CASSQDLTSGGLKTQYF

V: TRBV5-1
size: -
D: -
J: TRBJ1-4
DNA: TGCGCCAGCAGCTTGCCATCCGGGACAACTAATGAAAAACTGTTTTTT
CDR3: CASSLPSGTTNEKLFF

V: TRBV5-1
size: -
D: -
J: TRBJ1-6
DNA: TGCGCCAGCAGCGCAGACGCGGGGATTTCTCCACCCCTCCACTTT
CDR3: CASSADAGISPPLHF

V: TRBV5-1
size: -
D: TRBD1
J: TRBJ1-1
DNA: TGCGCCAGCAGCTCGAACGTTGGGGACAGGGTGATCACTGAAGCTTTCTTT
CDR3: CASSSNVGDRVITEAFF

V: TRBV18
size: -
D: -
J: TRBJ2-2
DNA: TGTGCCAGCTCACTGTCTGGACATATCACCGGGGAGCTGTTTTTT
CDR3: CASSLSGHITGELFF

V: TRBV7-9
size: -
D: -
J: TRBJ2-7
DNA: TGTGCCAGCAGCCAACTTATGGCCCTCCACGAGCAGTACTTC
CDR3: CASSQLMALHEQYF

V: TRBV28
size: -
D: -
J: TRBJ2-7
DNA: TGTGCCAGCAGTTTAAGCCAGACTCCCTTCGAGCAGTACTTC
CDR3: CASSLSQTPFEQYF

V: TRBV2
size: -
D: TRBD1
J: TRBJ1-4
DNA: TGTGCCAGCAGTGGGGGGAATTGGGGACAGGGATCGAAACTGTTTTTT
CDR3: CASSGGNWGQGSKLFF

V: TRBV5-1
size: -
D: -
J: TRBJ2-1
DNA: TGCGCCAGCAGCTTTATCCCCTCCTACAATGAGCAGTTCTTC
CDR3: CASSFIPSYNEQFF

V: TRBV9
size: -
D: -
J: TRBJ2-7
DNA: TGTGCCAGCAGCGTAGCCCAGGGTGATTCCGACGAGCAGTACTTC
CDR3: CASSVAQGDSDEQYF

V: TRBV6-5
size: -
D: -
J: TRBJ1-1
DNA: TGTGCCAGCAACGAGCTGTCTTTGAACACTGAAGCTTTCTTT
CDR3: CASNELSLNTEAFF

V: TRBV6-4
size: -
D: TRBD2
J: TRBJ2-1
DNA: TGTGCCATACCCCTCCCGGGACTAGCGGGAGACAATGAGCAGTTCTTC
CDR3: CAIPLPGLAGDNEQFF

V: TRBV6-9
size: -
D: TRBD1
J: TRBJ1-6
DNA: TGTGCCAGCAGTTATTGGGACAGGTATTCACCCCTCCACTTT
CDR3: CASSYWDRYSPLHF

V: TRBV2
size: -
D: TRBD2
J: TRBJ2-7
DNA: TGTGCCAGCAGTGCGGGGCGGGGGGCCTACGAGCAGTACTTC
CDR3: CASSAGRGAYEQYF

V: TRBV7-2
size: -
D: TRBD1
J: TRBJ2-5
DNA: TGTGCCAGCAGCTTAAGGACAGGGCTCCACCAAGAGACCCAGTACTTC
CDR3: CASSLRTGLHQETQYF

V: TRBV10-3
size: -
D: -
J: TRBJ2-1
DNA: TGTGCCATCAGGTTTAGTGTAAGCGGGCCGATCTCCTACAATGAGCAGTTCTTC
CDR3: CAIRFSVSGPISYNEQFF

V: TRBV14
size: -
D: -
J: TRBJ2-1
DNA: TGTGCCAGCAGCCAGGACCTATACAATGAGCAGTTCTTC
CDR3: CASSQDLYNEQFF

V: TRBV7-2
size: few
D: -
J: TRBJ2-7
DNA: TGTGCCAGCAGCTTTGACACGATCGAGCAGTACTTC
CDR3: CASSFDTIEQYF

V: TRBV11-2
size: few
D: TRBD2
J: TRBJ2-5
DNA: TGTGCCAGCAGCCGAAGCGGGGGGGCCTTAGAGACCCAGTACTTC
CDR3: CASSRSGGALETQYF

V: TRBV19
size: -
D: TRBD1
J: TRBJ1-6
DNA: TGTGCCAGTAGTATCGGGACAGGGCAAAATTCACCCCTCCACTTT
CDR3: CASSIGTGQNSPLHF

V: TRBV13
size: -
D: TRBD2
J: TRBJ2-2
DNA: TGTGCCAGCACTAAGGGACTAGCGGGAGCCGGGGAGCTGTTTTTT
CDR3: CASTKGLAGAGELFF

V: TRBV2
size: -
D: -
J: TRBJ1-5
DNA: TGTGCCAGCAGAAATACAGAATCTAGCAATCAGCCCCAGCATTTT
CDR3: CASRNTESSNQPQHF

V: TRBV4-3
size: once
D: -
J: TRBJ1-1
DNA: TGCGCCAGCAGCCAAGACAGGGGAATCATGAACACTGAAGCTTTCTTT
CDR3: CASSQDRGIMNTEAFF

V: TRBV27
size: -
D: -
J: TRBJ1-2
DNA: TGTGCCAGCAGTTTATCGTGGCGGGACTATGGCTACACCTTC
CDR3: CASSLSWRDYGYTF

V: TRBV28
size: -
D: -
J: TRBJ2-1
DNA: TGTGCCAGCAGTCCCCGAGTGAATGAGCAGTTCTTC
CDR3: CASSPRVNEQFF

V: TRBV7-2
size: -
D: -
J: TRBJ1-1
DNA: TGTGCCAGCAGCTTAGGGAAAACTGAAGCTTTCTTT
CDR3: CASSLGKTEAFF

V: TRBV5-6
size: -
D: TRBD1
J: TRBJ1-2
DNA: TGTGCCAGCAGTTTCCCCGGGACAGGGTTTTGTGGCTACACCTTC
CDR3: CASSFPGTGFCGYTF

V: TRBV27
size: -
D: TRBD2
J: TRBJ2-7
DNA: TGTGCCAGCAGAGGACTAGCGGGTACCTACGAGCAGTACTTC
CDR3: CASRGLAGTYEQYF

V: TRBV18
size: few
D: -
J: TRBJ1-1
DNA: TGTGCCAGCTCCCGAGGGGGAAACACTGAAGCTTTCTTT
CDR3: CASSRGGNTEAFF

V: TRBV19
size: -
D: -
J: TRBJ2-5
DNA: TGTGCCAGTAGTAAGGACAGGAGGGGAACCCAGTACTTC
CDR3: CASSKDRRGTQYF

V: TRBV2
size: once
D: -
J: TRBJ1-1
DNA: TGTGCCAGCAGTGATGAGTGGGACACTGAAGCTTTCTTT
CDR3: CASSDEWDTEAFF

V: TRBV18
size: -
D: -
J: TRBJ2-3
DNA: TGTGCCAGCTCAGGATGGGGGACAGATACGCAGTATTTT
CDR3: CASSGWGTDTQYF

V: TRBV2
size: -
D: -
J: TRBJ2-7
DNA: TGTGCCAGCAGTGTTTTGGTGTGGCGAGAGCAGTACTTC
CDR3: CASSVLVWREQYF

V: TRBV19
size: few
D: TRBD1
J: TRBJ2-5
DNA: TGTGCCAGTAGTCCCCGGGACAGGGCGTACGCGCAGTACTTC
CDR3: CASSPRDRAYAQYF

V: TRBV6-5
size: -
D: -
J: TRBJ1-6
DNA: TGTGCCAGCAGTTATGGGTCCGGGACGGGGAGTTCACCCCTCCACTTT
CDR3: CASSYGSGTGSSPLHF

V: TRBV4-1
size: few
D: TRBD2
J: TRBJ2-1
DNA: TGCGCCAGCAGCCAACTCACAACTAGCGGGGGTTACAATGAGCAGTTCTTC
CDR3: CASSQLTTSGGYNEQFF

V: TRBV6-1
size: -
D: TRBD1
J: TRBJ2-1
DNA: TGTGCCAGTTCAGGGACAGGGGAATCCTACAATGAGCAGTTCTTC
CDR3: CASSGTGESYNEQFF

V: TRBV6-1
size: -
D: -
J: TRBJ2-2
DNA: TGTGCCAGCAGTGAAGGTCGAATCTCCCGGGAGCTGTTTTTT
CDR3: CASSEGRISRELFF

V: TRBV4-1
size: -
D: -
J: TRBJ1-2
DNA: TGCGCCAGCAGCAAAAATGTTGTAACAGGGAAGTATGGCTACACCTTC
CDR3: CASSKNVVTGKYGYTF

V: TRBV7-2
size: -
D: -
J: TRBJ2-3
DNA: TGTGCCAGCAGTTTCCGGGGCACAGATACGCAGTATTTT
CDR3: CASSFRGTDTQYF

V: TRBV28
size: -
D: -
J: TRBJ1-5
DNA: TGTGCCAGCAGAACCACAGGGAACAATCAGCCCCAGCATTTT
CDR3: CASRTTGNNQPQHF

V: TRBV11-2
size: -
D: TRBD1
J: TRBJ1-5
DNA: TGTGCCAGCAGCCTGACAGGGGGCGCAGGCAATCAGCCCCAGCATTTT
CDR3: CASSLTGGAGNQPQHF

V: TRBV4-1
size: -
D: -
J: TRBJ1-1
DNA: TGCGCCAGCAGCCAAGGGGTGCACGGCGTCAAAGCTTTCTTT
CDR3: CASSQGVHGVKAFF

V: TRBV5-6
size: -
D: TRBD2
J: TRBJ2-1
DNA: TGTGCCAGCAGCTTATCGACTAAGGGACTAGCGGGAGTGAAGGAGCAGTTCTTC
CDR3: CASSLSTKGLAGVKEQFF

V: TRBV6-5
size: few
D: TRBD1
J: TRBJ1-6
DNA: TGTGCCAGCAGTTACTCGGAACAGGGGAATTCACCCCTCCACTTT
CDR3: CASSYSEQGNSPLHF

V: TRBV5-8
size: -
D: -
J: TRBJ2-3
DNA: TGTGCCAGCAGCCCCCTACTAGTAACCACAGATACGCAGTATTTT
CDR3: CASSPLLVTTDTQYF

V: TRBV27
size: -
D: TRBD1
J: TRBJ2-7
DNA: TGTGCCAGCAGTCGGCTGGGACAGGGGATCCTTAACGAGCAGTACTTC
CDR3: CASSRLGQGILNEQYF

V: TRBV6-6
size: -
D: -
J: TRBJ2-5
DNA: TGTGCCAGCAGTCAAGTAATAGAGACCCAGTACTTC
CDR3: CASSQVIETQYF

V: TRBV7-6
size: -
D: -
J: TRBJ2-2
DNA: TGTGCCAGCAGCTTAGGGTCAGGGTTCGCCGGGGAGCTGTTTTTT
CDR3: CASSLGSGFAGELFF

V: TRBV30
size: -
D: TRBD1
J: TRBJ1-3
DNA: TGTGCCTGGAGCAGCGACAGGGGTGGTGGAAACACCATATATTTT
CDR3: CAWSSDRGGGNTIYF

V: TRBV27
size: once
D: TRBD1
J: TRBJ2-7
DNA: TGTGCCAGCAGTCCTCATCCGGGACAGGGGCTGTGGTACGAGCAGTACTTC
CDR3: CASSPHPGQGLWYEQYF